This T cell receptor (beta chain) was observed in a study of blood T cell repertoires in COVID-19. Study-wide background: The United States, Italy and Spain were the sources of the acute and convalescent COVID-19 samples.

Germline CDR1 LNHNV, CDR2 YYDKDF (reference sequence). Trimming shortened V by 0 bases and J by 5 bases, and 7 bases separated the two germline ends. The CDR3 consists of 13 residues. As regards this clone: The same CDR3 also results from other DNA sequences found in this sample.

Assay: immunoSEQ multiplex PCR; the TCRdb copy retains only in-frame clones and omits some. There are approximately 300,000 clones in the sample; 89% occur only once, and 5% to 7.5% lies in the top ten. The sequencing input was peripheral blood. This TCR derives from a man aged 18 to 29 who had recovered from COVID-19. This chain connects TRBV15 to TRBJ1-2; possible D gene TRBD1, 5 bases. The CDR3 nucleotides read TGTGCCACCAGCAGAGATGGGGGGTATGGCTACACCTTC. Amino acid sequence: CATSRDGGYGYTF.